What follows is one TCR beta chain and its context. The antigen remains undetermined. This specimen belongs to a study of identical twins. Study-level points and caveats: Excess sharing by twins proved weaker in beta out-of-frame sequences. Compared with unrelated sharing, twin-shared out-of-frame alpha sequences had more low-probability sequences. Possibly, invariant MAIT and iNKT cells partly confounded zero-insertion analyses.

Unmatched junction bases numbered 8, after V lost 4 bases and J lost 8 bases. CDR3 size: 14 residues. Germline assignment: CDR1 SEHNR and CDR2 FQNEAQ (reference sequence). It was template switching that added a universal primer site, and there were unique molecular identifiers on the cDNA. In TCRdb, the 5' RACE reads were re-called with MiXCR into one record per CDR3 protein. The sample has some 1,600,000 distinct CDR3 sequences, under 35% seen once. The genes are TRBV7-9 and TRBJ1-2; 9 bases are a match to TRBD1. Sequencing input: cord blood. The receptor was isolated from a newborn girl in good health. CDR3 protein: CASSSLRTGEGYTF. In DNA form, the CDR3 reads TGTGCCAGCAGCTCTCTAAGGACAGGGGAAGGCTACACCTTC.